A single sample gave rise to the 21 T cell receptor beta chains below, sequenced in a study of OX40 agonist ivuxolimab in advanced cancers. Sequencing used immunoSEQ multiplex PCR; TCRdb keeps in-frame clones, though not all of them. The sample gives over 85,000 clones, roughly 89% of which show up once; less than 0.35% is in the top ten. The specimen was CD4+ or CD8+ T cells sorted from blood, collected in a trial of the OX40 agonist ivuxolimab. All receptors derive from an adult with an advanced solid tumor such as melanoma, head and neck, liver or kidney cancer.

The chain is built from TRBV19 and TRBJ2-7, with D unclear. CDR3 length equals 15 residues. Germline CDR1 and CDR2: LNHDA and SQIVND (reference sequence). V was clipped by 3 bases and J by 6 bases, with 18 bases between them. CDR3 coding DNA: TGTGCCAGTAGTATTGATAACCCCTTTCGTGGCGAGCAGTACTTC. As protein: CASSIDNPFRGEQYF.

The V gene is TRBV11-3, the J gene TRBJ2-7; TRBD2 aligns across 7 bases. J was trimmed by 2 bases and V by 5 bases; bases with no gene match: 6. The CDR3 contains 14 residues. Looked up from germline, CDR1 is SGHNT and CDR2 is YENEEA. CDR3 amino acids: CASSPREDAYEQYF. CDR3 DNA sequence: TGTGCCAGCAGCCCACGGGAGGATGCCTACGAGCAGTACTTC.

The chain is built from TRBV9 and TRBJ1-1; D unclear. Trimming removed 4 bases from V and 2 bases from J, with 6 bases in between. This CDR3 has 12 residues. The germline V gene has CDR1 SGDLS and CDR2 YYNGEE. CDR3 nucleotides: TGTGCCAGCAGCAGTAGAAACACTGAAGCTTTCTTT. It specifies CASSSRNTEAFF. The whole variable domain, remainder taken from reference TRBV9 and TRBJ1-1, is DSGVTQTPKHLITATGQRVTLRCSPRSGDLSVYWYQQSLDQGLQFLIQYYNGEERAKGNILERFSAQQFPDLHSELNLSSLELGDSALYFCASSSRNTEAFFGQGTRLTVV.

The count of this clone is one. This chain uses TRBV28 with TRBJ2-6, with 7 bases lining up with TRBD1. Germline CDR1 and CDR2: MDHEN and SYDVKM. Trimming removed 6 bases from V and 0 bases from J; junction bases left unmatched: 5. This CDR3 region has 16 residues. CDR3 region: CASSPGQFSGANVLTF. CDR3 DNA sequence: TGTGCCAGCAGCCCGGGACAGTTCTCTGGGGCCAACGTCCTGACTTTC.

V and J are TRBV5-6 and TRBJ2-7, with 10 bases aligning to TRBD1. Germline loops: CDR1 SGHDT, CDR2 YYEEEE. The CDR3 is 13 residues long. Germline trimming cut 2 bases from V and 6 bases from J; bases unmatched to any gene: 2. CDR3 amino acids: CASSLDRGLEQYF. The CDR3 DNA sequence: TGTGCCAGCAGCTTAGACAGGGGGCTCGAGCAGTACTTC.

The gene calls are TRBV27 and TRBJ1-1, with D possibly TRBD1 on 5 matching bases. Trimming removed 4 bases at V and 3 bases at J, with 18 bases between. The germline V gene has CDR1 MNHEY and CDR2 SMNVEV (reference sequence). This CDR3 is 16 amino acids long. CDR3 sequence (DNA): TGTGCCAGCAGTTCCCGTGTGGGCAGGGTCGACACTGAAGCTTTCTTT. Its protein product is CASSSRVGRVDTEAFF.

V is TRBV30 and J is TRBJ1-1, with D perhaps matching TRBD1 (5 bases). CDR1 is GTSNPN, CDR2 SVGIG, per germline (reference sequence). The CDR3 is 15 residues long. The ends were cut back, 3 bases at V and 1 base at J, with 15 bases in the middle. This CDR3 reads CAWSNSIDRNTEAFF. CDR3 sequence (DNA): TGTGCCTGGAGCAACTCTATCGACAGGAACACTGAAGCTTTCTTT.

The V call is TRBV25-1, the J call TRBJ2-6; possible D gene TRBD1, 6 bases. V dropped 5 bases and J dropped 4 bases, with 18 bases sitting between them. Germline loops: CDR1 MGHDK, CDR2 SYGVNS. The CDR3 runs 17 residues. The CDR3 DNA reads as TGTGCCAGCAGTCCCGTGTTGGGGGCAGAAGGGGCCAACGTCCTGACTTTC. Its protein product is CASSPVLGAEGANVLTF.

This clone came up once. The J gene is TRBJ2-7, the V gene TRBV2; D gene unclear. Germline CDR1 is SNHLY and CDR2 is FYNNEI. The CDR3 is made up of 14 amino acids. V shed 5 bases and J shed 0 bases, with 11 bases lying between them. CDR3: CASSYDTSSYEQYF. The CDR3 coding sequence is TGTGCCAGCAGTTATGACACGTCCTCCTACGAGCAGTACTTC. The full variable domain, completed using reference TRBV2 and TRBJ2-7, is EPEVTQTPSHQVTQMGQEVILRCVPISNHLYFYWYRQILGQKVEFLVSFYNNEISEKSEIFDDQFSVERPDGSNFTLKIRSTKLEDSAMYFCASSYDTSSYEQYFGPGTRLTVT.

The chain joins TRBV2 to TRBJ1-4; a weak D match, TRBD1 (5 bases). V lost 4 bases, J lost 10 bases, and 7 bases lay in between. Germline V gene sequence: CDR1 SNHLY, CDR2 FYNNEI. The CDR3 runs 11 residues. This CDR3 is CASSVDRKLFF. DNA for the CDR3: TGTGCCAGCAGTGTCGACAGAAAACTGTTTTTT.

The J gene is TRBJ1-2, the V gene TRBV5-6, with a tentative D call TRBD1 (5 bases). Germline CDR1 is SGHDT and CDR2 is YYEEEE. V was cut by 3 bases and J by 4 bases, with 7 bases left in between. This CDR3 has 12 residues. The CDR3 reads CASSSGFYGYTF. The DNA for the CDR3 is TGTGCCAGCAGCTCAGGGTTCTATGGCTACACCTTC.

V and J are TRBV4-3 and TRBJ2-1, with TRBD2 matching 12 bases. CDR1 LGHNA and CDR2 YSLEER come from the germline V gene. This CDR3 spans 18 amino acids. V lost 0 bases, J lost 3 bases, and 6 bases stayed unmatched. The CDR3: CASSQDRGLAGIYNEQFF. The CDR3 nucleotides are TGCGCCAGCAGCCAAGATCGAGGACTAGCGGGAATCTACAATGAGCAGTTCTTC.

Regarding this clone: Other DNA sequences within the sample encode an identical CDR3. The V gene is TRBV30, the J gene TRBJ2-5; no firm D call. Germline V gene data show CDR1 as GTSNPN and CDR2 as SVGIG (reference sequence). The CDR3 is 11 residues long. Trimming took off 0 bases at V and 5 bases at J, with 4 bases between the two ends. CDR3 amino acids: CAWSVGETQYF. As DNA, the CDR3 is TGTGCCTGGAGTGTCGGGGAGACCCAGTACTTC.

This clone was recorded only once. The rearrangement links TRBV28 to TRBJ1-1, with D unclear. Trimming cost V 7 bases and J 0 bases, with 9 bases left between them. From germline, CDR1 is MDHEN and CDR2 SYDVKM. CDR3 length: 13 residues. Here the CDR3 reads CASKVDMNTEAFF. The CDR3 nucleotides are TGTGCCAGCAAGGTAGACATGAACACTGAAGCTTTCTTT.

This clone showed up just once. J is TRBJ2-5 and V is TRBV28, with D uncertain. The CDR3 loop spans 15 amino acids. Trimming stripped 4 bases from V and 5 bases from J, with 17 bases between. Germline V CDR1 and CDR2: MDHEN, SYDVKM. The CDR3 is CASSSMALALETQYF. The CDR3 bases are TGTGCCAGCAGTTCCATGGCCCTGGCGCTCGAGACCCAGTACTTC.

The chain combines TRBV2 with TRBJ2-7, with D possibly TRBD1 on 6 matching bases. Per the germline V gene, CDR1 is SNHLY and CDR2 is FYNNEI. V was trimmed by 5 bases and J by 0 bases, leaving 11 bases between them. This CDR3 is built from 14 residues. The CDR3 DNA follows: TGTGCCAGCAGTCCGCGACAGGCCTCCTACGAGCAGTACTTC. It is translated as CASSPRQASYEQYF.

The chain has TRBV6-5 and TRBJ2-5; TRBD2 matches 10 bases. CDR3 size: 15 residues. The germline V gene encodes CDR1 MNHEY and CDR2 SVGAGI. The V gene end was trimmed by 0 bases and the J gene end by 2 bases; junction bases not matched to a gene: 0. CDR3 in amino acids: CASSYSTSGQETQYF. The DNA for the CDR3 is TGTGCCAGCAGTTACTCGACTAGCGGGCAAGAGACCCAGTACTTC.

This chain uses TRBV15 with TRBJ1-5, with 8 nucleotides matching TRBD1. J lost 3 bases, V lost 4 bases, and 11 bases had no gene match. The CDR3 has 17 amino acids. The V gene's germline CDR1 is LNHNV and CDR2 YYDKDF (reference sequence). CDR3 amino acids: CATSITDRGRVNQPQHF. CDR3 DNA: TGTGCCACCAGCATAACCGACAGGGGAAGGGTCAATCAGCCCCAGCATTTT.

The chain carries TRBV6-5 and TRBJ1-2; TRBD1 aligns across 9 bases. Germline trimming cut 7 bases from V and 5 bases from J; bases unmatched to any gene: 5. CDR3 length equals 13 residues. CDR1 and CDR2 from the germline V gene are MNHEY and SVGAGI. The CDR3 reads CASNPGTGYGYTF. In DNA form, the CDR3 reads TGTGCCAGCAATCCCGGGACAGGGTATGGCTACACCTTC.

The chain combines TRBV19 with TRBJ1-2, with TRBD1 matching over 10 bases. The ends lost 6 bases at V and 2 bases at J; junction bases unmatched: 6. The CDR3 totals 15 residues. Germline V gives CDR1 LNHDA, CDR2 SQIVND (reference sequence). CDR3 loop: CASSDKTGGNYGYTF. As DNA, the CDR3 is TGTGCCAGTAGCGATAAGACAGGGGGCAACTATGGCTACACCTTC.

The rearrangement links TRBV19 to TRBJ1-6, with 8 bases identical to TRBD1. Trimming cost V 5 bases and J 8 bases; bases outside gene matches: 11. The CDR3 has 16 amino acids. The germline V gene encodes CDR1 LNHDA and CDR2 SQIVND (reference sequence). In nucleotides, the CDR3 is TGTGCCAGTAGTCCGGACAGGGACGATATGGATTCACCCCTCCACTTT. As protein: CASSPDRDDMDSPLHF.